The T cell receptor (beta chain) described here comes from a study of blood T cells in healthy people across ages. This clonotype was recorded a few times. No antigen is known for it. Trimming left V 5 bases short and J 3 bases short, with 28 bases between. The CDR3 is 19 amino acids. Study findings and constraints: Among long-lived donors, naive CD4+ cells were more numerous and diversity higher than in aged donors.

The sample providers were healthy Caucasian people from Russia, aged about 6 to 90. It was with a sample-barcoded 5' primer and a J-beta primer mix that a second PCR of about 7 to 12 cycles was run. TCRdb re-called the 5' RACE reads with MiXCR, one entry per CDR3 protein. The table shows 550,000 to 600,000 distinct CDR3 sequences, with roughly a quarter occurring only once. The sequence derives from a woman aged 70-85 years in good health. This rearrangement joins TRBV12-3 or TRBV12-4 to TRBJ1-2, with D perhaps matching TRBD1 (5 bases). The sequenced sample was blood. The CDR3 DNA sequence: TGTGCCAGCAGTAAAGCCACAGGTACTTTAACGTACGGGGACTATGGCTACACCTTC. It codes for CASSKATGTLTYGDYGYTF.